The clone carrying this T cell receptor beta chain was detected ten times or more. Its antigen remains unidentified. The record originates from a study of CD8 T cells in ankylosing spondylitis. Regarding the study as a whole: What seemed typical of ankylosing spondylitis blood was a TCR beta motif built from about 8 highly homologous variants.

TCRdb itself ran the 5' RACE reads through MiXCR, one entry per CDR3 protein. This table has 500,000 or so distinct CDR3 sequences, roughly 5.2% appearing once. The V end was cut by 6 bases, the J end by 6 bases, with 9 bases between. Germline-derived CDR1 and CDR2 are MDHEN and SYDVKM. The CDR3 spans 11 residues. The source of this sequence is a male donor with ankylosing spondylitis. Sample: blood, either unsorted or a sorted T cell fraction (not recorded which). The V call is TRBV28, the J call TRBJ2-7, with a tentative D call TRBD2 (5 bases). The CDR3 DNA follows: TGTGCCAGCAGCCTACGGGGCGAGCAGTACTTC. Its translation: CASSLRGEQYF.